The 18 T cell receptor beta chains listed next were all sequenced from one sample in a study of T cell repertoires in cytomegalovirus infection. Each CDR3 protein is one row after TCRdb ran MiXCR on the reads. The sample has fewer than 850,000 distinct CDR3 sequences, 25% to 35% seen once. These receptors have no known antigen. The material sequenced was cultured CD8+ T cells from PBMCs, taken from culture after CMV antigen stimulation. These receptors were obtained from a human donor in good health (CMV status not recorded). Some clones in this sample may be carry-over from other donors' samples.

Ten or more counts support this clonotype. CDR3 sequence: CATTPRELENIQYF. The CDR3, as DNA: TGTGCCACCACCCCTCGTGAGCTCGAAAACATTCAGTACTTC. This chain joins TRBV24-1 and TRBJ2-4; no definite D call. Looked up from germline, CDR1 is KGHDR and CDR2 is SFDVKD. The V and J ends lost 8 bases and 5 bases respectively, with 15 bases between them. CDR3 length: 14 residues.

This clonotype was recorded a few times. V usage is TRBV27 and J usage is TRBJ2-7; 9 positions agree with TRBD2. The trim removed 3 bases at V and 3 bases at J, leaving 3 bases unmatched. The CDR3 length is 14 residues. Germline CDR1 MNHEY, CDR2 SMNVEV (reference sequence). CDR3 in amino acids: CASSFSGGIYEQYF. The CDR3 DNA sequence: TGTGCCAGCAGTTTCAGCGGGGGGATCTACGAGCAGTACTTC.

This clonotype has only a few counts. V gene TRBV11-3 combines with J gene TRBJ2-3; either TRBD1 or TRBD2 may supply D (5 bases each). From germline, CDR1 is SGHNT and CDR2 YENEEA. The CDR3 spans 14 residues. The V end was cut by 3 bases, the J end by 5 bases, with 12 bases between. CDR3 nucleotides: TGTGCCAGCAGCTTTAGAGGGGTCCGAGATACGCAGTATTTT. Translated: CASSFRGVRDTQYF.

J is TRBJ2-5 and V is TRBV12-3 or TRBV12-4, with TRBD1 matching 7 bases. This CDR3 has 13 amino acids. V lost 3 bases, J lost 4 bases, and 2 bases stayed unmatched. CDR3 sequence (DNA): TGTGCCAGCAGTTTTTCAGGGGGAGAGACCCAGTACTTC. This gives the protein CASSFSGGETQYF.

V usage is TRBV7-9 and J usage is TRBJ2-7; 13 nucleotides line up with TRBD2. V shed 4 bases and J 2 bases; nucleotides not matched to a gene: 5. The CDR3 loop spans 16 amino acids. Per germline, CDR1 SEHNR and CDR2 FQNEAQ (reference sequence). The CDR3: CASSSTTSGGTYEQYF. CDR3 nucleotides: TGTGCCAGCAGCTCCACGACTAGCGGGGGGACCTACGAGCAGTACTTC.

This chain joins TRBV9 and TRBJ2-3, with D perhaps matching TRBD1 or TRBD2 (6 bases each). CDR1 is SGDLS and CDR2 is YYNGEE in the germline V gene. The CDR3 is 14 residues long. V lost 2 bases and J 4 bases, leaving 11 bases between the germline ends. CDR3 sequence reads: CASSVYGGADTQYF. The CDR3 DNA is TGTGCCAGCAGCGTGTACGGGGGCGCAGATACGCAGTATTTT. The full variable domain, rest sourced from reference TRBV9 and TRBJ2-3, is DSGVTQTPKHLITATGQRVTLRCSPRSGDLSVYWYQQSLDQGLQFLIQYYNGEERAKGNILERFSAQQFPDLHSELNLSSLELGDSALYFCASSVYGGADTQYFGPGTRLTVL.

This sequence joins TRBV2 and TRBJ2-3; 10 positions match TRBD2. From germline, CDR1 is SNHLY and CDR2 FYNNEI. This CDR3 is 14 amino acids long. Trimming removed 8 bases from V and 6 bases from J; junction bases left unmatched: 8. CDR3 protein: CASEPAGGTDTQYF. As DNA, the CDR3 is TGTGCCAGCGAGCCAGCGGGGGGGACGGATACGCAGTATTTT.

In this sample, this clonotype turned up a few times. V and J are TRBV11-2 and TRBJ1-1, with unresolved D. Germline CDR1 and CDR2: SGHAT and FQNNGV. V was clipped by 4 bases and J by 3 bases, with 12 bases between them. The CDR3 extends over 14 amino acids. The CDR3 sequence is CASSSRWGYTEAFF. CDR3 DNA sequence: TGTGCCAGCAGCTCCCGGTGGGGATACACTGAAGCTTTCTTT.

In its sample, this clonotype ranks as medium-sized. The rearrangement joins TRBV7-6 to TRBJ1-5, with D perhaps TRBD1 (5 bases). V was shortened by 2 bases and J by 2 bases, with 13 bases between the two germline ends. Germline lookup yields CDR1 SGHVS and CDR2 FNYEAQ. This CDR3 is built from 16 residues. CDR3 sequence (DNA): TGTGCCAGCAGCTTAACGCAGGGCGGGGGCAATCAGCCCCAGCATTTT. It yields the protein CASSLTQGGGNQPQHF.

The chain carries TRBV4-1 and TRBJ2-1, with TRBD1 as a possible D gene (5 bases). Trimming stripped 0 bases from V and 4 bases from J, with 13 bases between. The CDR3 has 16 amino acids. CDR1 MGHRA and CDR2 YSYEKL come from the germline V gene. This CDR3 reads CASSQDWQGSYNEQFF. The CDR3 DNA is TGCGCCAGCAGCCAAGATTGGCAGGGATCATACAATGAGCAGTTCTTC.

The chain recombines TRBV7-6 with TRBJ1-2; D unclear. The length of the CDR3 is 16 residues. Germline CDR1 SGHVS, CDR2 FNYEAQ. Trimming removed 4 bases from V and 2 bases from J, with 17 bases in between. The CDR3 sequence is CASSSETIHRNYGYTF. CDR3 sequence (DNA): TGTGCCAGCAGCTCCGAAACGATCCACCGGAACTATGGCTACACCTTC.

This clonotype was recorded a few times. The rearrangement links TRBV5-6 to TRBJ1-5; no clear D. The CDR3 is made up of 15 amino acids. Between the trimmed V and J ends, which lost 4 bases and 3 bases, there was a span of 14 bases. CDR1 is SGHDT, CDR2 YYEEEE, per germline. CDR3 sequence (DNA): TGTGCCAGCAGCCTCTGGCGTCGGGACAATCAGCCCCAGCATTTT. This gives the protein CASSLWRRDNQPQHF.

This clonotype was detected once. The V gene is TRBV15, the J gene TRBJ1-1; perhaps TRBD1 as D (6 bases). The CDR3 contains 16 residues. Germline lookup yields CDR1 LNHNV and CDR2 YYDKDF (reference sequence). Deletions cut 1 base from V and 2 bases from J, with 14 bases between. The CDR3 region has the DNA TGTGCCACCAGCAGAGCAGGGGAAGTAACTAACACTGAAGCTTTCTTT. Its translation: CATSRAGEVTNTEAFF.

This clonotype appeared many times. This chain connects TRBV7-2 to TRBJ1-5, with D perhaps matching TRBD1 (6 bases). There are 15 residues in the CDR3. Trimming shortened V by 5 bases and J by 5 bases, and 16 bases separated the two germline ends. CDR1 is SGHTA and CDR2 is FQGNSA in the germline V gene. The CDR3 nucleotides are TGTGCCAGCAGCCCTAGGAGGGGGGGAGATCAGCCCCAGCATTTT. Translation gives CASSPRRGGDQPQHF. Variable domain in full (rest from reference TRBV7-2 and TRBJ1-5): GAGVSQSPSNKVTEKGKDVELRCDPISGHTALYWYRQSLGQGLEFLIYFQGNSAPDKSGLPSDRFSAERTGGSVSTLTIQRTQQEDSAVYLCASSPRRGGDQPQHFGDGTRLSIL.

The chain recombines TRBV7-9 with TRBJ2-2, with no clear D. V gave up 2 bases and J gave up 0 bases, with 7 bases separating them. This CDR3 region has 15 residues. Germline V lookup: CDR1 SEHNR, CDR2 FQNEAQ (reference sequence). Here the CDR3 reads CASSLRSANTGELFF. The CDR3 DNA follows: TGTGCCAGCAGCTTAAGATCGGCGAACACCGGGGAGCTGTTTTTT.

The chain combines TRBV19 with TRBJ2-7, with D perhaps TRBD1 or TRBD2 (5 bases each). The CDR3 runs 13 residues. V lost 3 bases and J 3 bases, leaving 9 bases between the germline ends. Looked up from germline, CDR1 is LNHDA and CDR2 is SQIVND (reference sequence). The CDR3 sequence: CASSIRGGYEQYV. For the CDR3, the DNA is TGTGCCAGTAGTATCCGGGGCGGCTACGAGCAGTACGTC.

This clonotype was observed at least ten times. This chain links TRBV10-3 with TRBJ1-4; D call uncertain. Germline values: CDR1 ENHRY, CDR2 SYGVKD. Trimming pared 4 bases from V and 0 bases from J, leaving 0 bases between. This CDR3 is built from 12 residues. The CDR3 is CAISATNEKLFF. In nucleotides, the CDR3 is TGTGCCATCAGTGCAACTAATGAAAAACTGTTTTTT.

This clonotype was counted a few times. The rearrangement links TRBV12-3 or TRBV12-4 to TRBJ1-4, with D possibly TRBD1 on 6 matching bases. V lost 7 bases to trimming and J lost 5 bases, with 26 bases between them. The CDR3 has 18 residues. This CDR3 is CASTHSRGQPVYNEKLFF. In DNA form, the CDR3 reads TGTGCCAGCACTCACTCACGCGGACAGCCTGTGTACAATGAAAAACTGTTTTTT.